The 25 T cell receptor beta chains in this list originate from one sample, sequenced in a study of spatial heterogeneity in lung cancer. TCRdb analysed the 5' RACE reads with MiXCR anew, one entry per CDR3 protein. The sample includes about 120,000 distinct CDR3 sequences, more than 10% of them seen just once. Indicated time point: blood at routine non-recurrence follow-up after resection. Tumor, nontumor lung or frozen PBMC supplied whole RNA that was sequenced unsorted. The starting material was PBMCs, obtained at follow-up. The receptors derive from a male donor with early-stage non-small cell lung cancer.

V usage is TRBV24-1 and J usage is TRBJ2-7, with 9 bases that match TRBD1. The germline V gene has CDR1 KGHDR and CDR2 SFDVKD. This CDR3 spans 18 amino acids. The J segment lost 4 bases and the V segment lost 6 bases, leaving 18 bases of the junction unmatched. The CDR3 DNA is TGTGCCACCAGTTCCTCGCGCTACGGACAGGGGTATCCTTACGAGCAGTACTTC. It yields the protein CATSSSRYGQGYPYEQYF.

A few counts support this clonotype. This chain connects TRBV4-3 to TRBJ2-7; D is uncertain. This CDR3 has 15 amino acids. V was shortened by 0 bases and J by 1 base, with 10 bases between the two germline ends. Germline CDR1 and CDR2: LGHNA and YSLEER. The CDR3 bases are TGCGCCAGCAGCCAAGATCGCGGCGGTTCCTACGAGCAGTACTTC. Amino acid sequence: CASSQDRGGSYEQYF.

At least ten counts were recorded for this clonotype. V and J are TRBV24-1 and TRBJ1-1; D is uncertain. The ends were cut back, 4 bases at V and 2 bases at J, with 19 bases in the middle. This CDR3 spans 17 amino acids. Per the germline V gene, CDR1 is KGHDR and CDR2 is SFDVKD. The CDR3 nucleotides are TGTGCCACCAGTGACAGAGACCCCACCCCCCGTAACACTGAAGCTTTCTTT. Its translation is CATSDRDPTPRNTEAFF.

The chain uses TRBV20-1 and TRBJ1-6, with TRBD1 identical over 8 bases. V lost 2 bases, J lost 6 bases, and 3 bases stayed unmatched. This CDR3 spans 14 amino acids. Germline CDR1 reads DFQATT; CDR2 reads SNEGSKA (reference sequence). Written as DNA, the CDR3 is TGCAGTGCTAGACCTACAGGGGGTAATTCACCCCTCCACTTT. As protein: CSARPTGGNSPLHF.

V and J are TRBV30 and TRBJ2-7; D might be TRBD2 (7 bases). The length of the CDR3 is 14 residues. V was clipped by 3 bases and J by 5 bases, with 17 bases between them. Looked up from germline, CDR1 is GTSNPN and CDR2 is SVGIG (reference sequence). The CDR3: CAWSVGGGEDEQYF. CDR3 DNA: TGTGCCTGGAGCGTGGGAGGGGGAGAGGACGAGCAGTACTTC.

V is TRBV5-1 and J is TRBJ2-6; D remains ambiguous. Trimming cost V 6 bases and J 0 bases, with 13 bases left between them. The length of the CDR3 is 16 residues. Per the germline V gene, CDR1 is SGHRS and CDR2 is YFSETQ. CDR3 amino acids: CASTPQILSGANVLTF. CDR3 DNA sequence: TGCGCCAGCACCCCCCAGATTCTCTCTGGGGCCAACGTCCTGACTTTC.

CDR3 nucleotides: TGTGCCACCAGTGATTCAGGACAGGGTAGGGATGAGCAGTTCTTC. It is translated as CATSDSGQGRDEQFF. The gene calls are TRBV24-1 and TRBJ2-1; 8 positions match TRBD1. V trimming: 2 bases; J trimming: 8 bases; junction bases outside the gene matches: 7. This CDR3 comprises 15 residues. The germline V gene encodes CDR1 KGHDR and CDR2 SFDVKD.

This clonotype was seen more than once but under ten times. This sequence joins TRBV5-1 and TRBJ2-3; perhaps TRBD2 as D (5 bases). The CDR3 runs 16 residues. The germline V gene encodes CDR1 SGHRS and CDR2 YFSETQ. V was pared by 1 base and J by 2 bases, with 14 bases between. The CDR3: CASSLSAHGNTDTQYF. In DNA, the CDR3 is TGCGCCAGCAGCTTGTCCGCCCACGGGAACACAGATACGCAGTATTTT.

V is TRBV10-3 and J is TRBJ2-1; 11 bases match TRBD2. CDR3 length: 18 residues. Per germline, CDR1 ENHRY and CDR2 SYGVKD. The ends lost 10 bases at V and 1 base at J; junction bases unmatched: 15. For the CDR3, the DNA is TGTGCCACCGCTAGACTAGCGGGACGCGGGAAGTCCTACAATGAGCAGTTCTTC. The encoded protein is CATARLAGRGKSYNEQFF.

The table lists this clonotype with a few counts. This chain connects TRBV15 to TRBJ2-2; D is ambiguous. The V and J ends lost 4 bases and 0 bases respectively, with 12 bases between them. The CDR3 spans 16 residues. Germline V gene lookup returns CDR1 LNHNV and CDR2 YYDKDF (reference sequence). The CDR3 protein is CATSNPLAANTGELFF. The CDR3 bases are TGTGCCACCAGCAACCCTTTAGCAGCGAACACCGGGGAGCTGTTTTTT.

This clonotype occurred many times. This chain joins TRBV7-6 and TRBJ2-3, with TRBD2 matching 16 bases. V lost 5 bases and J lost 4; bases outside the gene matches: 3. The CDR3 is 16 amino acids. Per the germline V gene, CDR1 is SGHVS and CDR2 is FNYEAQ. The chain's CDR3 is CASSPGTSGGADTQYF. CDR3 bases: TGTGCCAGCAGCCCTGGGACTAGCGGGGGGGCAGATACGCAGTATTTT.

The table lists this clonotype with many counts. In nucleotides, the CDR3 is TGTGCCAGCAGGGGGTTGGAAGGAGGCTACACCTTC. Translation gives CASRGLEGGYTF. This rearrangement joins TRBV6-6 to TRBJ1-2; D call uncertain. The CDR3 totals 12 residues. With 6 bases removed from V and 8 bases from J, the gap between germline ends came to 13 bases. Germline-derived CDR1 and CDR2 are MNHNY and SVGAGI (reference sequence).

This clonotype was seen at least ten times. The chain employs TRBV11-2 and TRBJ2-5; 8 nucleotides agree with TRBD1. Germline V gene sequence: CDR1 SGHAT, CDR2 FQNNGV. The V gene end was trimmed by 5 bases and the J gene end by 1 base; junction bases not matched to a gene: 12. The CDR3 spans 17 residues. The CDR3 spells CASSRPLRGLSQETQYF. CDR3 in DNA: TGTGCCAGCAGCCGTCCCCTCAGGGGGCTGTCCCAAGAGACCCAGTACTTC.

The table lists this clonotype with a few counts. V and J are TRBV4-3 and TRBJ2-1; TRBD1 aligns across 9 bases. With V trimmed by 3 bases and J by 4 bases, 4 bases remained unmatched. From germline, CDR1 is LGHNA and CDR2 YSLEER. This CDR3 contains 15 residues. The CDR3 spells CASSHNRGPYNEQFF. The CDR3 nucleotides read TGCGCCAGCAGCCATAACAGGGGGCCTTACAATGAGCAGTTCTTC.

This clonotype was recorded many times. The rearrangement joins TRBV5-1 to TRBJ1-2; D gene unclear. CDR1 and CDR2 from the germline V gene are SGHRS and YFSETQ. Trimming took 3 bases from V and 4 from J, leaving 13 bases between them. CDR3 length: 14 residues. The CDR3 sequence is CASSYSEGSYGYTF. In nucleotides, the CDR3 is TGCGCCAGCAGCTATAGTGAGGGTTCCTATGGCTACACCTTC.

A few counts support this clonotype. The rearrangement joins TRBV3-1 to TRBJ2-5; 7 bases map to TRBD1. The germline V gene has CDR1 LGHDT and CDR2 YNNKEL (reference sequence). The V and J ends lost 0 bases and 10 bases, in that order; junction bases with no gene match: 14. CDR3 size: 16 residues. CDR3 loop: CASSQDPGLTPGGQYF. The CDR3 region has the DNA TGTGCCAGCAGCCAAGACCCCGGACTCACGCCAGGGGGCCAGTACTTC.

The chain links TRBV11-1 to TRBJ2-7; weak D call: TRBD1 (8 bases). The CDR3 spans 14 residues. CDR1 is SGHAT, CDR2 FQDESV, per germline (reference sequence). Trimming removed 3 bases from V and 4 bases from J, with 13 bases in between. Here the CDR3 DNA reads TGTGCCAGCAGCTTCGAACAGGGGGGGTACGAGCAGTACTTC. It yields the protein CASSFEQGGYEQYF.

This clonotype was seen a single time. The chain links TRBV10-1 to TRBJ2-3; 9 nucleotides match TRBD1. This CDR3 contains 14 residues. Trimming took 6 bases from V and 6 from J; bases not matched to a gene: 7. Germline assignment: CDR1 WNHNN and CDR2 SYGVQD (reference sequence). The DNA of the CDR3 is TGCGCCAGCAGGATGGGGACAGGGACCGATACGCAGTATTTT. Protein product: CASRMGTGTDTQYF.

This clonotype was seen repeatedly, ten times or more. The chain links TRBV6-5 to TRBJ2-7; TRBD1 matches 7 bases. CDR3 length: 12 amino acids. In germline, CDR1 is MNHEY, CDR2 SVGAGI. V was clipped by 5 bases and J by 3 bases; unmatched bases: 1. The CDR3 sequence: CASSRQGYEQYF. The DNA for the CDR3 is TGTGCCAGCAGTCGACAGGGCTACGAGCAGTACTTC.

The chain carries TRBV5-1 and TRBJ1-1; no reliable D call. The CDR3 runs to 11 residues. The V and J ends lost 0 bases and 10 bases respectively, with 7 bases between them. Germline CDR1 and CDR2: SGHRS and YFSETQ. As DNA, the CDR3 is TGCGCCAGCAGCTTGGGCAGGTCAGCTTTCTTT. The encoded protein is CASSLGRSAFF.

The chain links TRBV7-6 to TRBJ1-6; 7 bases align to TRBD1. The CDR3 sequence is 15 residues long. Germline lookup yields CDR1 SGHVS and CDR2 FNYEAQ. With 0 bases clipped from V and 10 bases from J, the junction kept 6 bases outside the gene matches. The CDR3 protein is CASSLAQGGRSPLHF. The CDR3 DNA reads TGTGCCAGCAGCTTAGCGCAGGGGGGTAGATCACCCCTCCACTTT.

This clonotype was counted ten times or more. The chain has TRBV3-1 and TRBJ2-7; TRBD2 matches 9 bases. The V segment lost 3 bases and the J segment 6 bases; nucleotides outside the gene matches: 6. The CDR3 has 14 amino acids. Germline-derived CDR1 and CDR2 are LGHDT and YNNKEL (reference sequence). In DNA form, the CDR3 reads TGTGCCAGCAGCCAGGCGGGACTAGCTGGCGAGCAGTACTTC. Translation: CASSQAGLAGEQYF.

The chain carries TRBV20-1 and TRBJ2-3, with TRBD2 as a possible D gene (5 bases). CDR1 is DFQATT, CDR2 SNEGSKA, per germline (reference sequence). This CDR3 region has 16 residues. Trimming took off 0 bases at V and 3 bases at J, with 16 bases between the two ends. The CDR3 DNA is TGCAGTGCTAGAGATTATTTGAGGGTGAGGACAGATACGCAGTATTTT. Residues: CSARDYLRVRTDTQYF.

The V and J genes are TRBV5-4 and TRBJ1-2; 10 bases agree with TRBD1. Germline lookup yields CDR1 SGHNT and CDR2 YYREEE (reference sequence). The V segment lost 0 bases and the J segment 4 bases; nucleotides outside the gene matches: 3. The CDR3 is 15 amino acids. CDR3 sequence: CASSLGDRGAYGYTF. CDR3 coding DNA: TGTGCCAGCAGCTTGGGGGACAGGGGCGCCTATGGCTACACCTTC.

This clonotype was recorded a few times. The chain joins TRBV27 to TRBJ2-7; TRBD1 might be the D (6 bases). The CDR3 spans 15 residues. Looked up from germline, CDR1 is MNHEY and CDR2 is SMNVEV (reference sequence). V gave up 4 bases and J gave up 2 bases, with 15 bases separating them. This CDR3 is CASSWTDHPTYEQYF. CDR3 bases: TGTGCCAGCAGTTGGACAGATCATCCTACCTACGAGCAGTACTTC.